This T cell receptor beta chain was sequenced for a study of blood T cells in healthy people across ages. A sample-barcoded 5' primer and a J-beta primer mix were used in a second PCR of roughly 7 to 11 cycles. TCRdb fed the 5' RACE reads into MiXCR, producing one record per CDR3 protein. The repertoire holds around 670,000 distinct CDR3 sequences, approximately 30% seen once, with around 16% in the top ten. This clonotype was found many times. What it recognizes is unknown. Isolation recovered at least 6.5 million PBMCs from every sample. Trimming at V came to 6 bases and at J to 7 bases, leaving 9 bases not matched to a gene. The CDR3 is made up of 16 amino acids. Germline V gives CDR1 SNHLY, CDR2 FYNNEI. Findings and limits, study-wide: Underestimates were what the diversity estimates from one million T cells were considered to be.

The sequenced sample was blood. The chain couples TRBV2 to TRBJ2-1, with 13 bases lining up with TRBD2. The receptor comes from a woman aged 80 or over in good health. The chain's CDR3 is CASRGTSGDIRNEQFF. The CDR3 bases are TGTGCCAGCAGGGGGACTAGCGGGGATATTCGGAATGAGCAGTTCTTC.